This T cell receptor beta chain originates from a study of CD8 T cells in cerebrospinal fluid in Alzheimer's disease. Study-wide findings and caveats: Alzheimer's patients were not enriched for EBV-specific clones, which were not the most expanded.

Measured by frequency, this clonotype is large. Antigen: not known. No DNA is given; TCRdb re-called the 10x single-cell sequencing reads and lists each CDR3 protein once. The sample data list about 1,200 distinct CDR3 sequences. Germline CDR1 reads ENHRY; CDR2 reads SYGVKD. The CDR3 spans 15 residues. The sequence was obtained from a human donor with Alzheimer's disease. V is TRBV10-3 and J is TRBJ2-2; TCRdb selects TRBD1, and the lack of DNA leaves this call unchecked. The specimen sequenced was cerebrospinal fluid. The CDR3 region is CAISRDTRGSGELFF.